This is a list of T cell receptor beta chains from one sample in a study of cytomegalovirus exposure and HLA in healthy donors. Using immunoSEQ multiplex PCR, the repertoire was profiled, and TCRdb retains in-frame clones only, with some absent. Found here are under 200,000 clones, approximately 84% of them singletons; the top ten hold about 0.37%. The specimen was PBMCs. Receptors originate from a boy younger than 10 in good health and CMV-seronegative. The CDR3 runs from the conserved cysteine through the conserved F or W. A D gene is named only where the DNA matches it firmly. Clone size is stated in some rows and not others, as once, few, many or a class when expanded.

CDR3: CASSSKGLSNQPQHF
DNA: TGTGCCAGTAGTTCGAAGGGACTTAGCAATCAGCCCCAGCATTTT
size: once
D: .
V: TRBV19
J: TRBJ1-5

CDR3: CASSSHSGREYEQFF
DNA: TGTGCCAGCAGCTCCCATTCTGGGAGGGAGTATGAGCAGTTCTTC
size: .
D: TRBD2
V: TRBV5-4
J: TRBJ2-1

CDR3: CASSSSSWEQAQETQYF
DNA: TGTGCCAGCAGTTCCTCCAGTTGGGAGCAGGCACAAGAGACCCAGTACTTC
size: .
D: .
V: TRBV28
J: TRBJ2-5

CDR3: CASSQGLAGVETQYF
DNA: TGCGCCAGCAGCCAGGGACTAGCGGGGGTAGAGACCCAGTACTTC
size: .
D: TRBD2
V: TRBV5-1
J: TRBJ2-5

CDR3: CASSMSTLNTGELFF
DNA: TGTGCCAGTAGTATGTCCACTTTGAACACCGGGGAGCTGTTTTTT
size: .
D: .
V: TRBV19
J: TRBJ2-2

CDR3: CASSVGGEGEQFF
DNA: TGCGCCAGCAGTGTCGGGGGAGAGGGTGAGCAGTTCTTC
size: few
D: .
V: TRBV10-1
J: TRBJ2-1

CDR3: CASSPQGWYGQGSDGYTF
DNA: TGTGCCAGCAGTCCCCAGGGTTGGTACGGGCAGGGCAGTGATGGCTACACCTTC
size: .
D: .
V: TRBV27
J: TRBJ1-2

CDR3: CASSFFRGLNTGELFF
DNA: TGTGCCAGCAGCTTTTTCAGGGGCCTGAACACCGGGGAGCTGTTTTTT
size: .
D: .
V: TRBV13
J: TRBJ2-2

CDR3: CASSYSRTAEVAFF
DNA: TGTGCCAGCAGTTACTCGAGGACAGCCGAAGTAGCTTTCTTT
size: .
D: .
V: TRBV6-6
J: TRBJ1-1

CDR3: CASRGLGYNEQFF
DNA: TGTGCCAGCAGGGGACTAGGGTACAATGAGCAGTTCTTC
size: few
D: TRBD2
V: TRBV28
J: TRBJ2-1

CDR3: CASSQAGTSGTYEQYF
DNA: TGTGCCAGCAGCCAAGCCGGGACTAGCGGCACCTACGAGCAGTACTTC
size: .
D: TRBD2
V: TRBV4-2
J: TRBJ2-7

CDR3: CASSLNREGGELFF
DNA: TGCGCCAGCTCCTTGAACAGGGAGGGCGGGGAGCTGTTTTTT
size: .
D: .
V: TRBV10-2
J: TRBJ2-2

CDR3: CASSPDRGLYNEQFF
DNA: TGCGCCAGCAGCCCGGACAGGGGCCTCTACAATGAGCAGTTCTTC
size: .
D: TRBD1
V: TRBV4-1
J: TRBJ2-1

CDR3: CASSPRGTSSFVGELFF
DNA: TGTGCCAGCAGCCCAAGAGGGACTAGTTCATTCGTCGGGGAGCTGTTTTTT
size: .
D: TRBD2
V: TRBV7-9
J: TRBJ2-2

CDR3: CASSILSGLSVMEQYF
DNA: TGTGCCAGCAGTATATTATCGGGACTTTCTGTTATGGAGCAGTACTTC
size: .
D: .
V: TRBV2
J: TRBJ2-7

CDR3: CASSIGYSNQPQHF
DNA: TGTGCCAGCAGCATAGGCTATAGCAATCAGCCCCAGCATTTT
size: .
D: .
V: TRBV11-2
J: TRBJ1-5

CDR3: CASSLSRAGGPNEQFF
DNA: TGTGCCAGCAGTTTATCGAGGGCAGGAGGACCCAATGAGCAGTTCTTC
size: once
D: .
V: TRBV27
J: TRBJ2-1